The entry below gives a single T cell receptor (beta chain) sequence along with its context. Intraepithelial and lamina propria lymphocytes were freed from processed graft tissue. The data originate from a study of graft-versus-host responses after intestinal transplantation. The germline V gene has CDR1 ENHRY and CDR2 SYGVKD. Trimming stripped 2 bases from V and 2 bases from J, with 10 bases between. This CDR3 is 15 amino acids long. Measured with immunoSEQ multiplex PCR; TCRdb has only the in-frame clones, and not every one. The sample yields roughly 11,000 clones, about 73% seen once. The sample here was ileum tissue, taken around 4.5 months after intestinal transplantation. The chain links TRBV10-3 to TRBJ2-1, with a tentative D call TRBD2 (6 bases). This TCR came from a human patient who received an intestinal transplant, so some T cells may come from the graft donor. The CDR3: CAISEGTQPYNEQFF. The CDR3 region has the DNA TGTGCCATCAGTGAGGGGACTCAACCCTACAATGAGCAGTTCTTC.